Sequencing of this T cell receptor beta chain was carried out in a study of blood T cell repertoires in COVID-19. The wider study: Sites across the United States, Italy and Spain contributed samples from acute and convalescent COVID-19. In each case, the material was cDNA or gDNA derived from T cells, B-cell-depleted T cells, or PBMCs.

V shed 2 bases and J shed 6 bases, with 14 bases lying between them. The CDR3 spans 14 residues. In germline, CDR1 is SGHTA, CDR2 FQGNSA. Generated by immunoSEQ multiplex PCR, the TCRdb table keeps only in-frame clones and is missing some. The sample includes some 110,000 clones, roughly 84% seen only once; the top ten take 0.7% to 1%. This sequence was found in a woman in her 70s with acute or convalescent COVID-19. Specimen: peripheral blood. The chain has TRBV7-2 and TRBJ2-7, with unresolved D. The CDR3 coding sequence is TGTGCCAGCAGCTTAATGGGCCATGCCCGCGAGCAGTACTTC. Its translation is CASSLMGHAREQYF.